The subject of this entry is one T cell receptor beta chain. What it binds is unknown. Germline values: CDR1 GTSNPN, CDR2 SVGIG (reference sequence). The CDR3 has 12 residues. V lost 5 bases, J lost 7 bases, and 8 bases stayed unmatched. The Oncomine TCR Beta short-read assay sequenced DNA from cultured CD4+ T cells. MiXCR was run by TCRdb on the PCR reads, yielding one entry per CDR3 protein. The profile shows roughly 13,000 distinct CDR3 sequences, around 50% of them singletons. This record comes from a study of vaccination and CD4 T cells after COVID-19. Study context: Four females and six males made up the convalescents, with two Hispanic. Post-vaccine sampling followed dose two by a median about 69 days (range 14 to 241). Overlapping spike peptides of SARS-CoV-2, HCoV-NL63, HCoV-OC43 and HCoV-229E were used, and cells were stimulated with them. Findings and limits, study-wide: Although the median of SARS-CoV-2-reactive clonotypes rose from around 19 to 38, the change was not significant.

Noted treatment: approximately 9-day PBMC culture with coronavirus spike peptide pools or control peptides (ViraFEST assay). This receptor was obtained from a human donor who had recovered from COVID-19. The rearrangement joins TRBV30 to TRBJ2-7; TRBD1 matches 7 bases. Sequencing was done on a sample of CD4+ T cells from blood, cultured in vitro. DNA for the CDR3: TGTGCCTGGTCAAACAGGGGTTTGGAGCAGTACTTC. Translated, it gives CAWSNRGLEQYF.